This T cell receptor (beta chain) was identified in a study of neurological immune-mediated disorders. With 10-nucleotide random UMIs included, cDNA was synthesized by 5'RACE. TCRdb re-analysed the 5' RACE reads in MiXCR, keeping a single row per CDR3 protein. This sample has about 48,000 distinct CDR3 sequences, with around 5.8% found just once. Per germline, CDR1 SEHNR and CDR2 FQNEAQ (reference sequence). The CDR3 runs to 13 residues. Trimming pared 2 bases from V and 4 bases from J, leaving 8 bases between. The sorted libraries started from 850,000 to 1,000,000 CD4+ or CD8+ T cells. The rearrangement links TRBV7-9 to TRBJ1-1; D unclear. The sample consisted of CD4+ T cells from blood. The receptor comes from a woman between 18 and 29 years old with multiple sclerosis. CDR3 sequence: CASSLSGSTEAFF. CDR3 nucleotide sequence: TGTGCCAGCAGCTTATCTGGTAGCACTGAAGCTTTCTTT.